This T cell receptor beta chain was documented in a study of blood T cell repertoires in COVID-19. Original handling: Amplified reference gene primers provided the basis for estimating nucleated cell counts. Measured with immunoSEQ multiplex PCR; TCRdb has only the in-frame clones, and not every one. The V and J calls and the clone size are those of that table, but D and trimming were determined from the DNA. The sample records a few hundred thousand clones, around 90% being singletons. Trimming removed 3 bases from V and 5 bases from J; junction bases left unmatched: 3. CDR1 and CDR2 (germline): GTSNPN, SVGIG (reference sequence). CDR3 size: 12 residues.

This TCR came from a man between 18 and 35 years old with active or convalescent COVID-19. This chain uses TRBV30 with TRBJ1-1; 7 bases align to TRBD1. The sequenced sample consisted of peripheral blood. CDR3: CAWRTRGTEAFF. The DNA of the CDR3 is TGTGCCTGGAGAACCAGGGGGACTGAAGCTTTCTTT.